The clone carrying this T cell receptor (beta chain) was detected only a few times. As yet, its antigen is unknown. This sample stems from a study of T cells in Graves' hyperthyroidism and ophthalmopathy. This CDR3 comprises 16 residues. Germline trimming cut 7 bases from V and 3 bases from J; bases unmatched to any gene: 12. CDR1 and CDR2 (germline): MNHEY, SVGAGI. General study results and limits: Appearing also in blood were most of the thyroid clonotypes expanded above 0.001.

The hyperthyroidism patients had all been newly diagnosed, and their disease duration was under 2 months. Their ages ranged from 18 to 65 years. Lactation, pregnancy, other autoimmune disease or uncontrolled infection excluded patients. Template material for amplifying TCR beta CDR3 regions consisted of RNA transcripts. The HTBI primer set drove a first-round RT-PCR of the TCR CDR3. Each CDR3 protein gets one entry after TCRdb re-called the multiplex PCR reads with MiXCR. The sample lists hundreds of thousands of distinct CDR3 sequences; roughly 40% were seen once. The V gene is TRBV6-5, the J gene TRBJ1-2, with 9 bases fitting TRBD1. This clonotype originated in a man aged 18 to 29 with Graves' hyperthyroidism. Sequencing was carried out using blood. This chain's CDR3 is CASNPRGDRDDYGYTF. The CDR3 nucleotides read TGTGCCAGCAATCCACGGGGGGACAGGGACGACTATGGCTACACCTTC.